A selection of T cell receptor beta chains follows, all from one sample in a study of shared clonotypes between healthy human individuals. Profiled with immunoSEQ multiplex PCR; TCRdb holds only in-frame clones, not every one. This sample yields approximately 2.4 million clones, of which approximately 94% are seen a single time; about 0.13% belongs to the top ten. Sequenced sample: naive CD4+ T cells sorted from blood. The source of these receptors is a man between 18 and 35 years old in good health. Each CDR3 is given with its conserved first and last residue. The order of the fields is clone size, D gene, J gene, V gene, CDR3 DNA, CDR3 protein. A D gene is named only where the DNA matches it firmly. Clone size appears in some rows only: once, few, many, or a class for an expanded clone.

clone size: .; D gene: .; J gene: TRBJ2-7; V gene: TRBV6-1; CDR3 DNA: TGTGCCAGCAGTGATTTTTACGAGCAGTACTTC; CDR3 protein: CASSDFYEQYF
clone size: .; D gene: TRBD2; J gene: TRBJ2-5; V gene: TRBV9; CDR3 DNA: TGTGCCAGCAGTGCTAGCGGGCAAGAGACCCAGTACTTC; CDR3 protein: CASSASGQETQYF
clone size: .; D gene: .; J gene: TRBJ2-6; V gene: TRBV9; CDR3 DNA: TGTGCCAGCAGCGTAAACGTCCGCGTCGTCAACGTCCTGACTTTC; CDR3 protein: CASSVNVRVVNVLTF
clone size: once; D gene: TRBD2; J gene: TRBJ2-5; V gene: TRBV30; CDR3 DNA: TGTGCCTGGGCACCTAGCGGGAGGGTCGGAGAGACCCAGTACTTC; CDR3 protein: CAWAPSGRVGETQYF
clone size: .; D gene: .; J gene: TRBJ2-7; V gene: TRBV2; CDR3 DNA: TGTGCCAGCAGTGTCAGGGGAGCCGCCTCCTACGAGCAGTACTTC; CDR3 protein: CASSVRGAASYEQYF
clone size: .; D gene: .; J gene: TRBJ1-2; V gene: TRBV5-4; CDR3 DNA: TGTGCCAGCAGCTCCTCACAAGGTGGGGGTGGCTACACCTTC; CDR3 protein: CASSSSQGGGGYTF
clone size: .; D gene: .; J gene: TRBJ1-4; V gene: TRBV6-5; CDR3 DNA: TGTGCCAGCAGCAGGACAGTTAGGGAAAAACTGTTTTTT; CDR3 protein: CASSRTVREKLFF
clone size: .; D gene: .; J gene: TRBJ1-3; V gene: TRBV5-1; CDR3 DNA: TGCGCCAGCACCACCGCGGCTGGAAACACCATATATTTT; CDR3 protein: CASTTAAGNTIYF
clone size: .; D gene: TRBD1; J gene: TRBJ2-5; V gene: TRBV5-4; CDR3 DNA: TGTGCCAGCAGCAGGGGACAGTCTCAAGAGACCCAGTACTTC; CDR3 protein: CASSRGQSQETQYF
clone size: .; D gene: .; J gene: TRBJ2-1; V gene: TRBV2; CDR3 DNA: TGTGCCAGCAGTAGTATAGGGTACCTTGAGCAGTTCTTC; CDR3 protein: CASSSIGYLEQFF
clone size: .; D gene: .; J gene: TRBJ1-2; V gene: TRBV5-1; CDR3 DNA: TGCGCCAGCAGCTTGGCCCCCTTGGGGCACTATGGCTACACCTTC; CDR3 protein: CASSLAPLGHYGYTF
clone size: .; D gene: .; J gene: TRBJ2-4; V gene: TRBV5-6; CDR3 DNA: TGTGCCAGCAGCTTGTTTCTTTCGTCGGGAGCCAAAAACATTCAGTACTTC; CDR3 protein: CASSLFLSSGAKNIQYF
clone size: .; D gene: TRBD1; J gene: TRBJ2-7; V gene: TRBV5-1; CDR3 DNA: TGCGCCAGCAGCCCAGACGGACAGGGGAAATCCTACGAGCAGTACTTC; CDR3 protein: CASSPDGQGKSYEQYF
clone size: .; D gene: .; J gene: TRBJ2-7; V gene: TRBV2; CDR3 DNA: TGTGCCAGCAGTGTTTCCTCCTACGAGCAGTACTTC; CDR3 protein: CASSVSSYEQYF
clone size: .; D gene: .; J gene: TRBJ2-3; V gene: TRBV5-6; CDR3 DNA: TGTGCCAGCAGCTTATGGGGGGTGGATACGCAGTATTTT; CDR3 protein: CASSLWGVDTQYF
clone size: .; D gene: .; J gene: TRBJ1-1; V gene: TRBV27; CDR3 DNA: TGTGCCAGCAGTCCCTACTCGTACAGGGCCACTGAAGCTTTCTTT; CDR3 protein: CASSPYSYRATEAFF
clone size: .; D gene: .; J gene: TRBJ1-6; V gene: TRBV28; CDR3 DNA: TGTGCCAGCACATTAAACAGGTTCAGCTCCTATAATTCACCCCTCCACTTT; CDR3 protein: CASTLNRFSSYNSPLHF
clone size: .; D gene: .; J gene: TRBJ1-1; V gene: TRBV6-1; CDR3 DNA: TGTGCCAGCAGTGAATTTGGGGGTCCGTTGAGCACTGAAGCTTTCTTT; CDR3 protein: CASSEFGGPLSTEAFF
clone size: .; D gene: .; J gene: TRBJ1-1; V gene: TRBV27; CDR3 DNA: TGTGCCAGCGGCGCCAGAGTGAACACTGAAGCTTTCTTT; CDR3 protein: CASGARVNTEAFF
clone size: .; D gene: .; J gene: TRBJ1-1; V gene: TRBV6-6; CDR3 DNA: TGTGCCAGCAGTTACTTTTCAGCTTTGAACACTGAAGCTTTCTTT; CDR3 protein: CASSYFSALNTEAFF
clone size: .; D gene: TRBD2; J gene: TRBJ2-7; V gene: TRBV4-3; CDR3 DNA: TGCGCCAGCAGCCCCGGGGGGGCGGGTTACGAGCAGTACTTC; CDR3 protein: CASSPGGAGYEQYF
clone size: once; D gene: .; J gene: TRBJ2-3; V gene: TRBV18; CDR3 DNA: TGTGCCAGCTCACCACCGTCCGTCCCTAAAGATACGCAGTATTTT; CDR3 protein: CASSPPSVPKDTQYF